These T cell receptor beta chains were read from a single sample in a study of shared clonotypes between healthy human individuals. Sequenced by immunoSEQ multiplex PCR; TCRdb stores in-frame clones only, minus some. Of approximately 1,000,000 clones listed, 60% to 80% are singletons. Material: memory CD4+ T cells from PBMCs. All receptors come from a man aged 18 to 29 in good health. Some clones in this sample may be carry-over from other donors' samples. CDR3s include the opening cysteine and the closing phenylalanine or tryptophan. D genes are given only for firm matches. Size values are once, few and many counts, or a class for expanded clones, and some rows have none.

J: TRBJ2-7
D: NA
V: TRBV5-6
size: NA
DNA: TGTGCCAGCAGCTTGCTGGGACTCCCGGGCGAGCAGTACTTC
CDR3: CASSLLGLPGEQYF

J: TRBJ2-2
D: NA
V: TRBV5-1
size: few
DNA: TGCGCCAGCAGCCGGGACTCTCGGGGCGGGGAGCTGTTTTTT
CDR3: CASSRDSRGGELFF

J: TRBJ1-4
D: NA
V: TRBV4-1
size: NA
DNA: TGCGCCAGCAGCCAAGGAGGTTTAGTACAGAGAAATGAAAAACTGTTTTTT
CDR3: CASSQGGLVQRNEKLFF

J: TRBJ1-1
D: NA
V: TRBV30
size: few
DNA: TGTGCCTGGGGGGCGGGGCTCCTGGCTTTCTTT
CDR3: CAWGAGLLAFF

J: TRBJ2-1
D: NA
V: TRBV27
size: NA
DNA: TGTGCCTCCAACGACGTTTCGGGTGCGAGAGAGCAGTTCTTC
CDR3: CASNDVSGAREQFF

J: TRBJ2-7
D: TRBD1
V: TRBV9
size: NA
DNA: TGTGCCAGCAGCCCGGGACAGGGGCTTGCCGAGCAGTACTTC
CDR3: CASSPGQGLAEQYF

J: TRBJ2-2
D: NA
V: TRBV18
size: NA
DNA: TGTGCCAGCTCACCGCAGGAAGGAGGGGCCGGGGAGCTGTTTTTT
CDR3: CASSPQEGGAGELFF

J: TRBJ2-3
D: NA
V: TRBV28
size: NA
DNA: TGTGCCAGCAGCGGGCCGTCGAGCACAGATACGCAGTATTTT
CDR3: CASSGPSSTDTQYF

J: TRBJ2-5
D: NA
V: TRBV18
size: NA
DNA: TGTGCCAGCTCACCCGCGGGGAGGGGGCATCAAGAGACCCAGTACTTC
CDR3: CASSPAGRGHQETQYF

J: TRBJ2-5
D: TRBD1
V: TRBV5-1
size: NA
DNA: TGCGCCAGCAGCTTGGGACAGGGGTGGGGAGAGACCCAGTACTTC
CDR3: CASSLGQGWGETQYF

J: TRBJ2-3
D: NA
V: TRBV5-1
size: NA
DNA: TGCGCCAGCAGCTTGGCGGCGATTCTTTCGGATACGCAGTATTTT
CDR3: CASSLAAILSDTQYF

J: TRBJ2-5
D: NA
V: TRBV7-9
size: many
DNA: TGTGCCAGCAGCTTAGCATTGGGTAGACAAGAGACCCAGTACTTC
CDR3: CASSLALGRQETQYF

J: TRBJ1-1
D: NA
V: TRBV28
size: NA
DNA: TGTGCCAGTTACGGACCGGGGAACACTGAAGCTTTCTTT
CDR3: CASYGPGNTEAFF

J: TRBJ2-1
D: NA
V: TRBV5-1
size: few
DNA: TGCGCCAGCAGCTTATACACATCGAGCTCCTACAATGAGCAGTTCTTC
CDR3: CASSLYTSSSYNEQFF

J: TRBJ2-4
D: NA
V: TRBV28
size: NA
DNA: TGTGCCAGCAGTCTCCGACAGGTCGGGAAAAACATTCAGTACTTC
CDR3: CASSLRQVGKNIQYF

J: TRBJ1-1
D: NA
V: TRBV6-1
size: NA
DNA: TGTGCCAGCAGTGAGCGGGCAGAGCAGCAAGCTTTCTTT
CDR3: CASSERAEQQAFF

J: TRBJ2-3
D: NA
V: TRBV7-9
size: NA
DNA: TGTGCCAGCAGCTTAGCGAATTTTGCCGGGCCAGCGTACACAGATACGCAGTATTTT
CDR3: CASSLANFAGPAYTDTQYF

J: TRBJ1-1
D: NA
V: TRBV7-9
size: NA
DNA: TGTGCCAGCAGCTTAGCAGGGCGGACCACTGAAGCTTTCTTT
CDR3: CASSLAGRTTEAFF

J: TRBJ1-1
D: TRBD1
V: TRBV7-2
size: NA
DNA: TGTGCCAGCAGCAGGGGGCTCACTGAAGCTTTCTTT
CDR3: CASSRGLTEAFF

J: TRBJ1-3
D: NA
V: TRBV4-2
size: NA
DNA: TGTGCCAGCAGTCCCGCGGGCGCCGGAAACACCATATATTTT
CDR3: CASSPAGAGNTIYF

J: TRBJ2-6
D: NA
V: TRBV5-5
size: NA
DNA: TGTGCCAGCAGCTTGGCCATATCAGGGCCCCCTGGGGCCAACGTCCTGACTTTC
CDR3: CASSLAISGPPGANVLTF

J: TRBJ2-7
D: TRBD2
V: TRBV29-1
size: NA
DNA: TGCAGCGTTAGCGGGGGGAAAAGGAACGAGCAGTACTTC
CDR3: CSVSGGKRNEQYF

J: TRBJ1-2
D: TRBD1
V: TRBV6-5
size: NA
DNA: TGTGCCAGCAGTCGATCCGGCCGGGACAGTGGCTACACCTTC
CDR3: CASSRSGRDSGYTF

J: TRBJ2-1
D: TRBD2
V: TRBV7-2
size: NA
DNA: TGTGCCAGCAGCCTTTCTAGCGGGAGGGTCCACAATGAGCAGTTCTTC
CDR3: CASSLSSGRVHNEQFF

J: TRBJ2-7
D: NA
V: TRBV18
size: NA
DNA: TGTGCCAGCTCACCACAGTCAACGCAGTACGAGCAGTACTTC
CDR3: CASSPQSTQYEQYF

J: TRBJ2-2
D: TRBD2
V: TRBV5-1
size: NA
DNA: TGCGCCAGCAGCTTGGGACTAGCGGGAACGAACACCGGGGAGCTGTTTTTT
CDR3: CASSLGLAGTNTGELFF

J: TRBJ2-4
D: NA
V: TRBV5-1
size: NA
DNA: TGCGCCAGCACGGGTCAGGGAAACATTCAGTACTTC
CDR3: CASTGQGNIQYF

J: TRBJ2-3
D: NA
V: TRBV7-9
size: NA
DNA: TGTGCCAGCAGCATGATGGCGGTGAGCACAGATACGCAGTATTTT
CDR3: CASSMMAVSTDTQYF

J: TRBJ1-3
D: NA
V: TRBV9
size: once
DNA: TGTGCCAGCAGCGTAGAACTCTCTGGAAACACCATATATTTT
CDR3: CASSVELSGNTIYF

J: TRBJ2-5
D: TRBD2
V: TRBV7-2
size: NA
DNA: TGTGCCAGCAGCACCTCGTCAGCGGGAGGAGCTGAGACCCAGTACTTC
CDR3: CASSTSSAGGAETQYF

J: TRBJ2-4
D: NA
V: TRBV6-6
size: NA
DNA: TGTGCCAGCAGTCACACCGATCCGATAGCCAAAAACATTCAGTACTTC
CDR3: CASSHTDPIAKNIQYF

J: TRBJ1-2
D: NA
V: TRBV7-9
size: NA
DNA: TGTGCCAGCTCAGGCAATAACTATGGCTACACCTTC
CDR3: CASSGNNYGYTF

J: TRBJ2-7
D: NA
V: TRBV28
size: NA
DNA: TGTGCCAGCAGTTTTGGGACGCATTCGGACACAAACGAGCAGTACTTC
CDR3: CASSFGTHSDTNEQYF

J: TRBJ2-1
D: NA
V: TRBV5-1
size: NA
DNA: TGCGCCAGCAGCTTGTTGGACAATGAGCAGTTCTTC
CDR3: CASSLLDNEQFF

J: TRBJ2-5
D: NA
V: TRBV12-1
size: NA
DNA: TGTGCCAGCAGCTCCGCGGGAGGGCCGCCGGGGGAGACCCAGTACTTC
CDR3: CASSSAGGPPGETQYF

J: TRBJ2-1
D: NA
V: TRBV20-1
size: NA
DNA: TGCAGTGCTAGAGGGCCTCAGCAGTTCTTC
CDR3: CSARGPQQFF

J: TRBJ2-1
D: NA
V: TRBV7-3
size: NA
DNA: TGTGCCAGCAGCGTGGACTCCTACAATGAGCAGTTCTTC
CDR3: CASSVDSYNEQFF

J: TRBJ2-2
D: TRBD2
V: TRBV19
size: many
DNA: TGTGCCAGTAGTAGTTTAGCGGGAGGGAGGCACACCGGGGAGCTGTTTTTT
CDR3: CASSSLAGGRHTGELFF